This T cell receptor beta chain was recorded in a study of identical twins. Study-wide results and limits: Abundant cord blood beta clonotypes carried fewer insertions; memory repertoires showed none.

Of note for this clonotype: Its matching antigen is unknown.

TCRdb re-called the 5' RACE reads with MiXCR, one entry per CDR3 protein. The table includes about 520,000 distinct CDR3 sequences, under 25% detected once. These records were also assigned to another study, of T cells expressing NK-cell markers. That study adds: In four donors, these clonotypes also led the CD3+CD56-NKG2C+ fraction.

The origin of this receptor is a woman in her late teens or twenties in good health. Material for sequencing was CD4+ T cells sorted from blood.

CDR3 sequence reads: CSARALTSGTGELFF. CDR3 bases: TGCAGTGCTAGAGCCCTGACTAGCGGGACCGGGGAGCTGTTTTTT. The chain has TRBV20-1 and TRBJ2-2; 10 bases fit TRBD2. CDR1 is DFQATT, CDR2 SNEGSKA, per germline (reference sequence). The CDR3 runs to 15 residues. Germline trimming cut 1 base from V and 5 bases from J; bases unmatched to any gene: 4.